This record concerns one T cell receptor beta chain sequence. In germline, CDR1 is SEHNR, CDR2 FQNEAQ (reference sequence). This CDR3 is 14 amino acids long. Trimming took off 5 bases at V and 5 bases at J, with 15 bases between the two ends. The entry originates in a study of blood T cell repertoires in COVID-19. Overall study context: Acute and convalescent COVID-19 samples came from the United States, Italy and Spain. T cells, B-cell-depleted T cells, or PBMCs supplied cDNA or gDNA.

Methods used by the authors: Reference gene primer amplification gave nucleated cell count estimates. The protocol was immunoSEQ multiplex PCR, while the TCRdb copy is restricted to in-frame clones and leaves out a portion. V and J calls and clone size come straight from that table; D and trimming were deduced from the DNA. Of 75,000 to 90,000 clones in the sample, about nine tenths were seen once. Sequenced material: peripheral blood. The sequence derives from a woman between 45 and 60 years old in a cohort sampled during active COVID-19. This chain links TRBV7-9 with TRBJ2-5, with D possibly TRBD1 on 6 matching bases. CDR3 sequence (DNA): TGTGCCAGCAGCCCGATTCAGGGGAAGGAGACCCAGTACTTC. Encoded protein: CASSPIQGKETQYF.